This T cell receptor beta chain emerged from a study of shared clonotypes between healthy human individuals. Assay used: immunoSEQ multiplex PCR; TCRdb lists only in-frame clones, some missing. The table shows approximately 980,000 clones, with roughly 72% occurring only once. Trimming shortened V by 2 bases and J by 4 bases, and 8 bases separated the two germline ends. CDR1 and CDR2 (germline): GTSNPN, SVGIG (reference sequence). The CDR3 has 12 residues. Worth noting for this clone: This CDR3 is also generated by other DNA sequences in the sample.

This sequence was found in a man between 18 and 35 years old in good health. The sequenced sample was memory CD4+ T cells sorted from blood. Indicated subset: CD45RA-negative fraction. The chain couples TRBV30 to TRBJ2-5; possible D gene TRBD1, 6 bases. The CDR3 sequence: CAWSPRGETQYF. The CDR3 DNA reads TGTGCCTGGAGTCCCAGGGGAGAGACCCAGTACTTC.